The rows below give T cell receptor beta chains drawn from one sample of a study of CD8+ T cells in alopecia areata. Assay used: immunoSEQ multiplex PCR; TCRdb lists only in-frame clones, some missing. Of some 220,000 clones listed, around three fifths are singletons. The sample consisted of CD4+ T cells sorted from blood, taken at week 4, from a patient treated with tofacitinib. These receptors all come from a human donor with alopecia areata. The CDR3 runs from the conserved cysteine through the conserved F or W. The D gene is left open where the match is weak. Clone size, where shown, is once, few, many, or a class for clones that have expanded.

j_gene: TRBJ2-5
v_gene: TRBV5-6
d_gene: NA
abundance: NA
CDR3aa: CASSLGRNQYF
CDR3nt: TGTGCCAGCAGCTTAGGGAGAAACCAGTACTTC

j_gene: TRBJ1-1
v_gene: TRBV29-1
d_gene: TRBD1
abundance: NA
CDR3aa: CSVQASSGQGLAFF
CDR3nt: TGCAGCGTCCAAGCCTCCTCTGGACAGGGTTTGGCTTTCTTT

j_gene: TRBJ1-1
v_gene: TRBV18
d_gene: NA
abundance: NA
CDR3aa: CASSPGDLNTEAFF
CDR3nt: TGTGCCAGCTCACCCGGGGATTTGAACACTGAAGCTTTCTTT

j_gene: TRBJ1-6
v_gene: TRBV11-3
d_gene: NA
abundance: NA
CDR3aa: CASSLETGNSYNSPLHF
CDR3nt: TGTGCCAGCAGCTTAGAGACAGGCAACTCCTATAATTCACCCCTCCACTTT

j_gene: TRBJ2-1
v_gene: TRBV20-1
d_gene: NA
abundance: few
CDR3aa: CSARVKTEQFF
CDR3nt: TGCAGTGCTAGGGTTAAGACAGAGCAGTTCTTC

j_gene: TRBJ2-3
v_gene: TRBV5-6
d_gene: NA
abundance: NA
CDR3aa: CASSLEGQPTDTQYF
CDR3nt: TGTGCCAGCAGCTTGGAGGGACAACCCACAGATACGCAGTATTTT

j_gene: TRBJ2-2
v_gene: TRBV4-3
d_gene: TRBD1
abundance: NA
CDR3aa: CASSQGVRGRTGELFF
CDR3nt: TGCGCCAGCAGCCAAGGCGTCAGGGGGCGGACCGGGGAGCTGTTTTTT

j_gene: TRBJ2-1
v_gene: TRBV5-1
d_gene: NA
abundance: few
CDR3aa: CASSLEVSSYNEQFF
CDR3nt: TGCGCCAGCAGCTTAGAGGTTAGCTCCTACAATGAGCAGTTCTTC

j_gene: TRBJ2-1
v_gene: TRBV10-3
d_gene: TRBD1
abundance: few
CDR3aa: CAIGRLGTGYNEQFF
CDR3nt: TGTGCCATCGGACGACTCGGGACAGGTTACAATGAGCAGTTCTTC

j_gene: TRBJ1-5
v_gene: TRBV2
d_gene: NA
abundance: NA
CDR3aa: CASSAVTGRGSNQPQHF
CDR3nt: TGTGCCAGCAGTGCCGTGACAGGCCGTGGGAGCAATCAGCCCCAGCATTTT

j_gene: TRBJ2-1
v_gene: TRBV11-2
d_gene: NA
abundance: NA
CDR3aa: CASSVSPWPEQFF
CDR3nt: TGTGCCAGCAGCGTTAGCCCGTGGCCTGAGCAGTTCTTC